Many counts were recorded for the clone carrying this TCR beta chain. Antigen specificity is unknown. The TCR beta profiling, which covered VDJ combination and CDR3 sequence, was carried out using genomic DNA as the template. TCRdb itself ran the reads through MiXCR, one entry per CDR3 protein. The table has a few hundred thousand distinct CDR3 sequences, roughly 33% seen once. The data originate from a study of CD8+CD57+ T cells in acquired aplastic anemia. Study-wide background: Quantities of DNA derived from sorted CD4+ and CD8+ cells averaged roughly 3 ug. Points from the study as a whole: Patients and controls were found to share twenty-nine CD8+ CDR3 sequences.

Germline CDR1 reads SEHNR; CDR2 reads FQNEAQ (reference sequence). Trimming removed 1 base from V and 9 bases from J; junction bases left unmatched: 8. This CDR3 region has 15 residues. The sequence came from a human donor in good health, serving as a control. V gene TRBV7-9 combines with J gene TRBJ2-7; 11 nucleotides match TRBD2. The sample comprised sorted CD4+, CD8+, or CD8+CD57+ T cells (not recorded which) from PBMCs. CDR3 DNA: TGTGCCAGCAGCTTAGGCCTAGCGGGAGGTACGGGGCAGTACTTC. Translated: CASSLGLAGGTGQYF.